The 32 T cell receptor beta chains listed next were all sequenced from one sample in a study of immunodeficiency (dated by TCRdb to about 2019). Broad study findings and their caveats: CD4+ T cell V-J pairing and productive entropy appeared similar between patients and controls.

Libraries came from the immunoSEQ multiplex PCR assay. TCRdb re-hosts the immuneACCESS table, in-frame sequences only. Its copies lack some clones; in the studies checked, an unresolved V gene accounts for under half of them, and the cause for the rest is not known. This sample holds a few thousand clones; 86% were observed only once. The ten largest clones capture less than 20% of the sample. Antigen specificity for these receptors is unknown. Sequencing input: CD4+ T cells from blood. These receptors originate from a young woman with POLD1 deficiency.

The CDR3 DNA sequence: TGTGCCAGCAGTTCGCTATGGAGGGGCACCGGGGAGCTGTTTTTT. Translating it yields CASSSLWRGTGELFF. This rearrangement joins TRBV28 to TRBJ2-2, with a possible D match to TRBD2 (6 bases). CDR1 is MDHEN, CDR2 SYDVKM, per germline. The CDR3 runs to 15 residues. Trimming stripped 4 bases from V and 4 bases from J, with 13 bases between.

Regarding this clone: The junction differs from germline at one of its ends, possibly a read error. This rearrangement joins TRBV14 to TRBJ2-5, with TRBD1 matching over 10 bases. CDR3 length: 16 amino acids. Germline assignment: CDR1 SGHDN and CDR2 FVKESK. CDR3 loop: CASRQGGQGVRETQYF. The CDR3, as DNA: TGTGCCAGCAGGCAAGGTGGACAGGGGGTAAGAGAGACCCAGTACTTC. Filled out from reference TRBV14 and TRBJ2-5, the complete variable domain reads EAGVTQFPSHSVIEKGQTVTLRCDPISGHDNLYWYRRVMGKEIKFLLHFVKESKQDESGMPNNRFLAERTGGTYSTLKVQPAELEDSGVYFCASRQGGQGVRETQYFGPGTRLLVL.

The chain carries TRBV19 and TRBJ2-5; the D gene is possibly TRBD1 (5 bases). Trimming shortened V by 3 bases and J by 4 bases, and 12 bases separated the two germline ends. Germline CDR1 is LNHDA and CDR2 is SQIVND (reference sequence). The CDR3 runs to 14 residues. Here the CDR3 reads CASSMGRVGETQYF. Written as DNA, the CDR3 is TGTGCCAGTAGTATGGGCAGGGTTGGAGAGACCCAGTACTTC.

J is TRBJ2-7 and V is TRBV11-1, with 7 bases matching TRBD1. The germline CDR1 and CDR2 sequences are SGHAT and FQDESV (reference sequence). V lost 5 bases to trimming and J lost 2 bases; unmatched junction nucleotides: 6. The CDR3 has 14 amino acids. In DNA, the CDR3 is TGTGCCAGCAGCCCGAGACAGGGTCCCTACGAGCAGTACTTC. Its translation is CASSPRQGPYEQYF.

This CDR3 is CASSLGTSGSLGDTQYF. As DNA, the CDR3 is TGTGCCAGCAGTTTAGGAACTAGCGGGAGTCTAGGAGATACGCAGTATTTT. This rearrangement joins TRBV28 to TRBJ2-3; 11 bases agree with TRBD2. The CDR3 contains 17 residues. Germline CDR1 is MDHEN and CDR2 is SYDVKM. Trimming removed 2 bases from V and 5 bases from J; junction bases left unmatched: 9.

The genes are TRBV11-2 and TRBJ2-1, with D possibly being TRBD2 (5 bases). The CDR3 contains 19 residues. V was cut by 2 bases and J by 6 bases, with 26 bases left in between. Germline lookup yields CDR1 SGHAT and CDR2 FQNNGV. CDR3 sequence: CASSLNWWETTLRSNEQFF. The CDR3 coding sequence is TGTGCCAGCAGCTTAAATTGGTGGGAGACTACTTTGAGGTCCAATGAGCAGTTCTTC.

The chain recombines TRBV5-4 with TRBJ2-1; tentatively, D is TRBD1 or TRBD2 (5 bases each). V was trimmed by 0 bases and J by 5 bases, leaving 12 bases between them. CDR1 is SGHNT, CDR2 YYREEE, per germline (reference sequence). The CDR3 runs 15 residues. As DNA, the CDR3 is TGTGCCAGCAGCTTGGGGGGGAGCGGTGACAATGAGCAGTTCTTC. It translates to CASSLGGSGDNEQFF.

The chain joins TRBV2 to TRBJ2-4; 8 nucleotides match TRBD1. V lost 5 bases and J lost 3; bases outside the gene matches: 9. The CDR3 is made up of 16 amino acids. Germline lookup yields CDR1 SNHLY and CDR2 FYNNEI. The CDR3 loop is CASSSGQGLGKNIQYF. The CDR3 DNA reads TGTGCCAGCAGTTCCGGACAGGGTCTGGGCAAAAACATTCAGTACTTC.

This clone occurred once. The chain combines TRBV6-5 with TRBJ2-2, with TRBD1 identical over 7 bases. The J segment lost 4 bases and the V segment lost 1 base, leaving 6 bases of the junction unmatched. Germline V lookup: CDR1 MNHEY, CDR2 SVGAGI. The CDR3 is made up of 16 amino acids. CDR3 in amino acids: CASSYLQGTSTGELFF. For the CDR3, the DNA is TGTGCCAGCAGTTACTTACAGGGGACGAGCACCGGGGAGCTGTTTTTT.

The chain carries TRBV19 and TRBJ2-7; TRBD1 is a possible D gene (6 bases). This CDR3 has 14 amino acids. Germline CDR1 and CDR2: LNHDA and SQIVND (reference sequence). With 8 bases removed from V and 4 bases from J, the gap between germline ends came to 18 bases. DNA of the CDR3: TGTGCCAGTGCCCGGGACAACAGGGAGTACGAGCAGTACTTC. Translated, it gives CASARDNREYEQYF.

The chain uses TRBV10-1 and TRBJ2-5, with 9 bases matching TRBD2. V gave up 3 bases and J gave up 4 bases; unmatched junction bases: 9. Germline V gene lookup returns CDR1 WNHNN and CDR2 SYGVQD (reference sequence). The CDR3 consists of 16 residues. CDR3: CASSEGSSGIGETQYF. CDR3 nucleotides: TGCGCCAGCAGTGAAGGTTCTAGCGGGATCGGAGAGACCCAGTACTTC.

Notes on this clone: This is likely a read error, given that the CDR3 carries no conserved phenylalanine or tryptophan at its end. The limits of the CDR3 on the DNA are not certain, so only TCRdb's listed CDR3 is given. The V and J genes are TRBV12-5 and TRBJ2-7; the table's D call, TRBD2, has no DNA check behind it. Germline CDR1 reads LGHNT; CDR2 reads FRNRAP. The CDR3 totals 12 residues, both ends included. CDR3 sequence reads: CASGPGRGAAQS.

In nucleotides, the CDR3 is TGTGCCAGCAGTTTGGATAGGGATGGAAAGCAGTTCTTC. Translating it yields CASSLDRDGKQFF. This chain links TRBV27 with TRBJ2-1; D not certain. The CDR3 totals 13 residues. Germline V gene data show CDR1 as MNHEY and CDR2 as SMNVEV (reference sequence). Trimming took 3 bases from V and 11 from J, leaving 14 bases between them.

The V and J genes are TRBV29-1 and TRBJ2-2; 11 positions agree with TRBD2. The V segment lost 1 base and the J segment 2 bases; nucleotides outside the gene matches: 12. CDR3 length: 19 amino acids. Looked up from germline, CDR1 is SQVTM and CDR2 is ANQGSEA. CDR3 region: CSVEGSLAGVILNTGELFF. The CDR3 DNA is TGCAGCGTTGAAGGTTCACTAGCGGGAGTAATCCTAAACACCGGGGAGCTGTTTTTT.

The V gene is TRBV7-9, the J gene TRBJ2-2; 11 bases line up with TRBD2. The CDR3 has 16 amino acids. The ends lost 3 bases at V and 3 bases at J; junction bases unmatched: 3. Germline loops: CDR1 SEHNR, CDR2 FQNEAQ (reference sequence). The CDR3 nucleotides are TGTGCCAGCAGCTTGCGGACTAGCGGGTACACCGGGGAGCTGTTTTTT. Amino acid sequence: CASSLRTSGYTGELFF.

The chain combines TRBV6-6 with TRBJ2-1, with TRBD2 matching over 10 bases. Germline assignment: CDR1 MNHNY and CDR2 SVGAGI (reference sequence). V dropped 2 bases and J dropped 16; count of bases not matched to a gene: 11. This CDR3 contains 14 residues. CDR3 loop: CASSYRPASGSGFF. The DNA of the CDR3 is TGTGCCAGCAGTTACCGGCCGGCTAGCGGGAGTGGTTTCTTC.

The genes are TRBV6-5 and TRBJ1-6; maybe TRBD1 (6 bases). Trimming pared 8 bases from V and 8 bases from J, leaving 13 bases between. The CDR3 spans 13 residues. The germline CDR1 and CDR2 sequences are MNHEY and SVGAGI. CDR3 sequence reads: CASRRGMDSPLHF. The CDR3 DNA reads TGTGCCAGCCGCAGGGGCATGGATTCACCCCTCCACTTT.

The chain employs TRBV30 and TRBJ2-1, with 14 bases aligning to TRBD2. Germline CDR1 reads GTSNPN; CDR2 reads SVGIG (reference sequence). The J segment lost 12 bases and the V segment lost 2 bases, leaving 9 bases of the junction unmatched. The CDR3 covers 15 residues. DNA for the CDR3: TGTGCCTGGAGTAGAGGGACTAGCGGGAGTCCCGCGCAGTTCTTC. Residues: CAWSRGTSGSPAQFF.

The rearrangement links TRBV7-6 to TRBJ1-2; a weak D match, TRBD1 (6 bases). The V gene's germline CDR1 is SGHVS and CDR2 FNYEAQ. This CDR3 is 13 amino acids long. V lost 3 bases to trimming and J lost 4 bases, with 9 bases between them. CDR3: CASSFTGSYGYTF. The DNA for the CDR3 is TGTGCCAGCAGCTTTACAGGGTCCTATGGCTACACCTTC.

This clone is a singleton in its sample. CDR3 nucleotides: TGCGCCACCGAGGGACTAGCGGGAGTAGGGGAGCAGTTCTTC. It specifies CATEGLAGVGEQFF. V gene TRBV10-2 combines with J gene TRBJ2-1; 14 bases line up with TRBD2. There are 14 residues in the CDR3. Germline loops: CDR1 WSHSY, CDR2 SAAADI. V trimming: 10 bases; J trimming: 10 bases; junction bases outside the gene matches: 9.

The V and J genes are TRBV25-1 and TRBJ2-5; no clear D gene. V lost 3 bases and J lost 10, with 6 bases in between. The germline V gene encodes CDR1 MGHDK and CDR2 SYGVNS. This CDR3 spans 10 amino acids. The DNA for the CDR3 is TGTGCCAGCAGTGAGAAGTACCAGTACTTC. As protein: CASSEKYQYF. Drawing the rest from reference TRBV25-1 and TRBJ2-5, the complete variable domain is EADIYQTPRYLVIGTGKKITLECSQTMGHDKMYWYQQDPGMELHLIHYSYGVNSTEKGDLSSESTVSRIRTEHFPLTLESARPSHTSQYLCASSEKYQYFGPGTRLLVL.

This sequence joins TRBV7-2 and TRBJ2-7, with no clear D. V was cut by 1 base and J by 0 bases, with 10 bases left in between. Germline CDR1 and CDR2: SGHTA and FQGNSA. The CDR3 totals 15 residues. CDR3 protein: CASSLVVVSSYEQYF. DNA for the CDR3: TGTGCCAGCAGCTTAGTAGTAGTGAGCTCCTACGAGCAGTACTTC.

The chain links TRBV5-5 to TRBJ1-2; no reliable D call. Trimming removed 4 bases from V and 10 bases from J, with 14 bases in between. This CDR3 contains 12 residues. Germline V gene sequence: CDR1 SGHKS, CDR2 YYEKEE (reference sequence). CDR3 in amino acids: CASSAGERDYTF. The CDR3 DNA sequence: TGTGCCAGCAGCGCCGGAGAGAGGGACTACACCTTC.

The rearrangement links TRBV29-1 to TRBJ1-1, with D unclear. Germline-derived CDR1 and CDR2 are SQVTM and ANQGSEA. Trimming removed 5 bases from V and 1 base from J, with 5 bases in between. The CDR3 spans 11 residues. CDR3 residues: CSVMENTEAFF. The DNA for the CDR3 is TGCAGCGTTATGGAGAACACTGAAGCTTTCTTT.

The chain carries TRBV6-5 and TRBJ2-7; weak D call: TRBD2 (6 bases). The V and J ends lost 5 bases and 4 bases respectively, with 18 bases between them. The CDR3 has 15 residues. From germline, CDR1 is MNHEY and CDR2 SVGAGI. CDR3 residues: CASSPHLGGIYEQYF. The CDR3 nucleotides are TGTGCCAGCAGTCCTCATTTGGGGGGTATTTACGAGCAGTACTTC.

The chain uses TRBV29-1 and TRBJ1-1; D not certain. Germline values: CDR1 SQVTM, CDR2 ANQGSEA. V was clipped by 1 base and J by 0 bases, with 6 bases between them. This CDR3 has 13 amino acids. The CDR3 coding sequence is TGCAGCGTTGAAGGTCAGATGAACACTGAAGCTTTCTTT. Its protein is CSVEGQMNTEAFF.

The chain joins TRBV4-1 to TRBJ2-1, with 10 bases that match TRBD2. Germline assignment: CDR1 MGHRA and CDR2 YSYEKL. The CDR3 sequence is 16 residues long. The V gene end was trimmed by 4 bases and the J gene end by 6 bases; junction bases not matched to a gene: 9. The CDR3 loop is CASSPSGRSGFNEQFF. CDR3 nucleotides: TGCGCCAGCAGCCCTAGCGGGAGAAGTGGGTTCAATGAGCAGTTCTTC.

This chain uses TRBV19 with TRBJ2-1, with D unclear. CDR1 is LNHDA, CDR2 SQIVND, per germline (reference sequence). V was cut by 4 bases and J by 2 bases, with 9 bases left in between. The CDR3 loop spans 14 amino acids. CDR3 DNA sequence: TGTGCCAGTAGTAGCAGTCCGACCTACAATGAGCAGTTCTTC. Its protein product is CASSSSPTYNEQFF.

The chain links TRBV29-1 to TRBJ2-1, with 8 nucleotides matching TRBD2. CDR3 size: 14 residues. From germline, CDR1 is SQVTM and CDR2 ANQGSEA. V lost 6 bases, J lost 0 bases, and 4 bases stayed unmatched. The CDR3 region has the DNA TGCAGCGTGGCCGGGACTAGCTCCTACAATGAGCAGTTCTTC. Its translation is CSVAGTSSYNEQFF.

This clone was counted a few times. This chain joins TRBV18 and TRBJ2-7; TRBD2 aligns across 11 bases. Germline V gene lookup returns CDR1 KGHSH and CDR2 LQKENI. The CDR3 sequence is 14 residues long. Unmatched junction bases numbered 5, after V lost 5 bases and J lost 5 bases. The CDR3 is CASSTSGSSNEQYF. In nucleotides, the CDR3 is TGTGCCAGCTCAACTAGCGGGAGTTCGAACGAGCAGTACTTC.

This clone has only a few counts. The chain is built from TRBV4-2 and TRBJ2-3; 7 bases align to TRBD2. Germline values: CDR1 LGHNA, CDR2 YNFKEQ. The CDR3 runs 16 residues. With V trimmed by 3 bases and J by 0 bases, 6 bases remained unmatched. CDR3 in amino acids: CASSHVSGSSTDTQYF. DNA for the CDR3: TGTGCCAGCAGCCACGTTAGCGGGTCTAGCACAGATACGCAGTATTTT.

The gene calls are TRBV7-8 and TRBJ2-7; TRBD2 agrees at 11 bases. Germline values: CDR1 SGHVS, CDR2 FQNEAQ. The CDR3 covers 13 residues. The V segment lost 8 bases and the J segment 7 bases; nucleotides outside the gene matches: 7. The CDR3 DNA follows: TGTGCCAGCTCCGGGACTAGCGGAGTGGAGCAGTACTTC. Its protein product is CASSGTSGVEQYF. Drawing the rest from reference TRBV7-8 and TRBJ2-7, the complete variable domain is GAGVSQSPRYKVAKRGQDVALRCDPISGHVSLFWYQQALGQGPEFLTYFQNEAQLDKSGLPSDRFFAERPEGSVSTLKIQRTQQEDSAVYLCASSGTSGVEQYFGPGTRLTVT.